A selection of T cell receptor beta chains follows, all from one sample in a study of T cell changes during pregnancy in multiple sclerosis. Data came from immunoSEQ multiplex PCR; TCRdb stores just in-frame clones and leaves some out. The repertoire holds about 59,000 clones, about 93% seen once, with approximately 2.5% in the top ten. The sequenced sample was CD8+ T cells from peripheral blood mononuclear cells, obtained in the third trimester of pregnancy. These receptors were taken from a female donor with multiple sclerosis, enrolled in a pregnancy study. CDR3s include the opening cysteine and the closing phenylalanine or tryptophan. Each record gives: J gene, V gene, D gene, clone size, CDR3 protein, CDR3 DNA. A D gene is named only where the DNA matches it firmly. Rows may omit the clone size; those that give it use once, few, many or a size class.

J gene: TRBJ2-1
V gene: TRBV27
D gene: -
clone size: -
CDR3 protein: CASSRGLGSEQFF
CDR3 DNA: TGTGCCAGCAGTCGGGGTCTGGGTAGTGAGCAGTTCTTC

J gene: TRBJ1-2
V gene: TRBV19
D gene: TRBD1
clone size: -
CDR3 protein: CASSIRGQVWNGYTF
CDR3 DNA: TGTGCCAGTAGTATAAGGGGACAGGTGTGGAATGGCTACACCTTC

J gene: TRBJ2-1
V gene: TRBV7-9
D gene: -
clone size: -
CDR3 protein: CASSSSLAIYNEQFF
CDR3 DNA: TGTGCCAGCAGCTCTAGCTTGGCCATCTACAATGAGCAGTTCTTC

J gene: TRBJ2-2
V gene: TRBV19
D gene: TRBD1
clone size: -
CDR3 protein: CASLELQGAWTGELFF
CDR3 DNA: TGTGCCAGTCTCGAGCTCCAGGGGGCTTGGACCGGGGAGCTGTTTTTT

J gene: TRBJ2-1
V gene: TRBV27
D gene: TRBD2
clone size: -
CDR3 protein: CASSSLAGVGLYNEQFF
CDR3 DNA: TGTGCCAGCAGTTCGCTAGCGGGAGTAGGGTTATACAATGAGCAGTTCTTC

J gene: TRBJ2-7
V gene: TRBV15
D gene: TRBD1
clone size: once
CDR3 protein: CATSRGRDRGLNEQYF
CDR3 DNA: TGTGCCACCAGCAGAGGCCGGGACAGGGGGCTTAACGAGCAGTACTTC

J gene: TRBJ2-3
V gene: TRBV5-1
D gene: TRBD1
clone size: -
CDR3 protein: CASSPGTASTDTQYF
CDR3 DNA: TGCGCCAGCAGCCCGGGGACAGCTAGCACAGATACGCAGTATTTT

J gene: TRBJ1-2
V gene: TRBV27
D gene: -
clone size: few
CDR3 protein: CASRAGGAGGYTF
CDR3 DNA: TGTGCCAGCAGGGCGGGGGGGGCGGGAGGCTACACCTTC

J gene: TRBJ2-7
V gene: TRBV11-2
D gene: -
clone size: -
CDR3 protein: CASSAGLRYEQYF
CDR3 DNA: TGTGCCAGCAGCGCAGGACTCCGCTACGAGCAGTACTTC

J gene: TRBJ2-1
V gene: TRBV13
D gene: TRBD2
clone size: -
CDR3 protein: CASSLALAGDNEQFF
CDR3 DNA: TGTGCCAGCAGCTTAGCACTAGCGGGAGACAATGAGCAGTTCTTC

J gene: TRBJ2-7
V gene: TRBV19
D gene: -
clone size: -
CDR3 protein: CASSMGSRFYEQYF
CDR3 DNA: TGTGCCAGTAGTATGGGGAGCCGGTTCTACGAGCAGTACTTC

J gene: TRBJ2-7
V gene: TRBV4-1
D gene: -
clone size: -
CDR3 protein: CASSLSEQGDEQYF
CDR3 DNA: TGCGCCAGCAGCCTAAGCGAACAGGGAGACGAGCAGTACTTC

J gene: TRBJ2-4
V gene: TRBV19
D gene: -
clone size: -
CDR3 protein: CASAHRPKAKNIQYF
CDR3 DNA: TGTGCCAGTGCCCACAGACCTAAAGCCAAAAACATTCAGTACTTC

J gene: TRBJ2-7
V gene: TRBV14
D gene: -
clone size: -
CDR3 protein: CASSPGLPYEQYF
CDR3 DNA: TGTGCCAGCAGCCCTGGACTCCCCTACGAGCAGTACTTC

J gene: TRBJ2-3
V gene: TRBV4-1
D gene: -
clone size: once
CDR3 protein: CASSQDLARGTDTQYF
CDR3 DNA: TGCGCCAGCAGCCAAGATCTAGCGAGAGGCACAGATACGCAGTATTTT

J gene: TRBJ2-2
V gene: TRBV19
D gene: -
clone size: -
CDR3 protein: CASSIMSVGELFF
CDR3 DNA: TGTGCCAGTAGTATAATGTCGGTCGGGGAGCTGTTTTTT

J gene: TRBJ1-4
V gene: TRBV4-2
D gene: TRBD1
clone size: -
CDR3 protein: CASSPRGLNANEKLFF
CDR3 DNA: TGTGCCAGCAGCCCGAGGGGGCTTAATGCTAATGAAAAACTGTTTTTT

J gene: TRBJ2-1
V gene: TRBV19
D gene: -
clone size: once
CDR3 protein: CASSLGAHEQFF
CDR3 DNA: TGTGCCAGTAGTCTAGGGGCGCATGAGCAGTTCTTC

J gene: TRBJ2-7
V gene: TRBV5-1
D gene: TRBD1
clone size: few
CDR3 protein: CASSLAGTGRHEQYF
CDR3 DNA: TGCGCCAGCAGCTTGGCCGGGACAGGGCGCCACGAGCAGTACTTC

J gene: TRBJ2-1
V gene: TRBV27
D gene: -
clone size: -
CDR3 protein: CASSGPQAEQFF
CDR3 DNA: TGTGCCAGCAGTGGCCCTCAGGCGGAGCAGTTCTTC

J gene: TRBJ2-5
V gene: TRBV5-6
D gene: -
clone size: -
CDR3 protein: CASSLDRERETQYF
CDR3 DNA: TGTGCCAGCAGCTTGGACAGGGAGAGGGAGACCCAGTACTTC

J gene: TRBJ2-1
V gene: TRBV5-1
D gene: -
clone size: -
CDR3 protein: CASSLEGNNEQFF
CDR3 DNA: TGCGCCAGCAGCTTGGAGGGGAACAATGAGCAGTTCTTC

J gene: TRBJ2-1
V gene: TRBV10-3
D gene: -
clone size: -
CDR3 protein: CAISDSRLEYNEQFF
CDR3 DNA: TGTGCCATCAGTGATAGTCGACTAGAGTACAATGAGCAGTTCTTC

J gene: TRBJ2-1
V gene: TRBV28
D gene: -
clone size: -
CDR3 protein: CASSSQDYRYNEQFF
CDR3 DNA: TGTGCCAGCAGTTCGCAGGACTATCGCTACAATGAGCAGTTCTTC

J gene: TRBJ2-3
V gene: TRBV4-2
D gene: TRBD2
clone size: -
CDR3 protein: CASSQGIAGGPTDTQYF
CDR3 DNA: TGTGCCAGCAGCCAAGGGATAGCGGGAGGGCCCACAGATACGCAGTATTTT

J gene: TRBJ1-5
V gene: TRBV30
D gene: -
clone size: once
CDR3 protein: CAWRAGDNQPQHF
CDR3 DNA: TGTGCCTGGAGGGCGGGGGACAATCAGCCCCAGCATTTT

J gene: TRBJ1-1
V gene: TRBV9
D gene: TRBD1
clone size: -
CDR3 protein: CASSVPPGQEANTEAFF
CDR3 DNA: TGTGCCAGCAGCGTACCCCCGGGACAGGAAGCAAACACTGAAGCTTTCTTT

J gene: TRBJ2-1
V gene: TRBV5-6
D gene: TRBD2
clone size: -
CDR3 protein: CASSFYFLRETYNEQFF
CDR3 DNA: TGTGCCAGCAGCTTCTATTTTCTGCGGGAGACCTACAATGAGCAGTTCTTC

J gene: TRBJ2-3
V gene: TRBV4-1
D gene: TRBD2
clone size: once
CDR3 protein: CASSPIPGGPDTDTQYF
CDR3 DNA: TGCGCCAGCAGCCCTATACCGGGAGGGCCGGACACAGATACGCAGTATTTT

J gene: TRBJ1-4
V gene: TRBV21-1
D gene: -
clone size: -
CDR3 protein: CASPSGGQSNEKLFF
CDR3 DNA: TGTGCCAGCCCCAGCGGGGGGCAGAGTAATGAAAAACTGTTTTTT

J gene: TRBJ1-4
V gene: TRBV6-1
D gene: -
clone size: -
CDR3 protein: CASSETPADSEKLFF
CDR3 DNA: TGTGCCAGCAGTGAAACCCCAGCGGACAGCGAAAAACTGTTTTTT

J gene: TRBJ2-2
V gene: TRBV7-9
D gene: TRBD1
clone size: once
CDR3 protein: CASSPRQGSVTGELFF
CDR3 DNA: TGTGCCAGCAGCCCCCGACAGGGATCGGTCACCGGGGAGCTGTTTTTT

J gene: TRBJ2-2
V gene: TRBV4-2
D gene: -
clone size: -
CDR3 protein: CASSQDASTANTGELFF
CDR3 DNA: TGTGCCAGCAGCCAAGACGCTAGCACTGCGAACACCGGGGAGCTGTTTTTT

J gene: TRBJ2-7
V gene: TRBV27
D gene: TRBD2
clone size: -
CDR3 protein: CASSPNSGSIKYEQYF
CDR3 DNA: TGTGCCAGCAGTCCGAATAGCGGGAGTATTAAGTACGAGCAGTACTTC

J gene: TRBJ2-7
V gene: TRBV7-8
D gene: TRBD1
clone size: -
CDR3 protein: CASSLGMAETGMGYEQYF
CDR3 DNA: TGTGCCAGCAGCTTAGGTATGGCGGAGACAGGGATGGGCTACGAGCAGTACTTC

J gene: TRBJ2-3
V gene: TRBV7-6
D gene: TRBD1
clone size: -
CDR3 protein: CASSLAGQGADTQYF
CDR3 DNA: TGTGCCAGCAGCTTAGCGGGACAGGGGGCAGATACGCAGTATTTT

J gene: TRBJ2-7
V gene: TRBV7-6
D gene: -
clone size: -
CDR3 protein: CASSPLNGEQYF
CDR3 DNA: TGTGCCAGCAGCCCGCTGAACGGCGAGCAGTACTTC

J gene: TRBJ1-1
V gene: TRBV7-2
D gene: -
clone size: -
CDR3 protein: CASSLVYTEAFF
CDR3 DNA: TGTGCCAGCAGCTTAGTATACACTGAAGCTTTCTTT

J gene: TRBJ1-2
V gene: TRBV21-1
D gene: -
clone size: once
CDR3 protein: CASSSTRGTHYGYTF
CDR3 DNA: TGTGCCAGCAGCTCGACGCGAGGGACACACTATGGCTACACCTTC

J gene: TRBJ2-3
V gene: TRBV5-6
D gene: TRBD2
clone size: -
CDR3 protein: CASSLGTSGSADTQYF
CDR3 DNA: TGTGCCAGCAGCTTGGGGACTAGCGGGAGCGCAGATACGCAGTATTTT

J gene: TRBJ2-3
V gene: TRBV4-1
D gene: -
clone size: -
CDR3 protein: CASSQENGVSTDTQYF
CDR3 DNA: TGCGCCAGCAGCCAAGAGAACGGGGTCTCCACAGATACGCAGTATTTT

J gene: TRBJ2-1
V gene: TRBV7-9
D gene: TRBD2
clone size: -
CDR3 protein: CASSPLLAGGHNEQFF
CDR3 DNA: TGTGCCAGCAGCCCGCTACTAGCGGGAGGACACAATGAGCAGTTCTTC

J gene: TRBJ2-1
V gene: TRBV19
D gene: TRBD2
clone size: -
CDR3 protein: CASNPTSGSINEQFF
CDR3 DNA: TGTGCCAGTAACCCGACTAGCGGGAGTATTAATGAGCAGTTCTTC

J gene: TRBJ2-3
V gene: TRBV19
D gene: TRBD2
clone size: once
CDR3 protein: CASSMRPAASGDTDTQYF
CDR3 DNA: TGTGCCAGTAGTATGCGGCCGGCGGCTAGCGGTGACACAGATACGCAGTATTTT

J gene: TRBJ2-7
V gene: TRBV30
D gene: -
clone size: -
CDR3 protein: CAWSVGSGPYEQYF
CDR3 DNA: TGTGCCTGGAGTGTAGGTAGCGGCCCCTACGAGCAGTACTTC

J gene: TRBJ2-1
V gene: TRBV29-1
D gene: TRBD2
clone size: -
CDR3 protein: CSVAGLAGNEQFF
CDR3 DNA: TGCAGCGTTGCGGGACTAGCGGGAAATGAGCAGTTCTTC

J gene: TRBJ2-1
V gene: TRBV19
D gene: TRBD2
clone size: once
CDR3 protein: CASTVSGNSYNEQFF
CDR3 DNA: TGTGCCAGTACCGTTAGCGGGAACTCCTACAATGAGCAGTTCTTC

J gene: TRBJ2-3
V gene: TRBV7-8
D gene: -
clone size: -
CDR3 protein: CASSFSGGTDTQYF
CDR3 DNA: TGTGCCAGCAGCTTCAGCGGTGGCACAGATACGCAGTATTTT

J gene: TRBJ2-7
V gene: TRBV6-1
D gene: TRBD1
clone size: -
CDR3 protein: CASSDRDRYFIEQYF
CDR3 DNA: TGTGCCAGCAGCGACCGGGACAGGTATTTTATCGAGCAGTACTTC

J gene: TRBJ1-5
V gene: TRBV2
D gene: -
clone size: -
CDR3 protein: CASSGNQPQHF
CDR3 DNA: TGTGCCAGCAGCGGGAATCAGCCCCAGCATTTT

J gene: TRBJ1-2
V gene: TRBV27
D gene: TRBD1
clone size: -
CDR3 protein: CASGSGQVKTF
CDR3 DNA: TGTGCCAGCGGTTCGGGACAGGTGAAGACCTTC

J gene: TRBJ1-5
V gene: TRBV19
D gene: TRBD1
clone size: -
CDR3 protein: CASSWTGGNQPQHF
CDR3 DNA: TGTGCCAGTAGTTGGACAGGGGGTAATCAGCCCCAGCATTTT

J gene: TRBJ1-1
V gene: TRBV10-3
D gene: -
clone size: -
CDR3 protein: CAISPGTEAFF
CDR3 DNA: TGTGCCATCAGTCCCGGGACTGAAGCTTTCTTT

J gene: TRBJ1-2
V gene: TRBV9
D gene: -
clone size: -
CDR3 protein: CASRNTGLGGYTF
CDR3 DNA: TGTGCCAGCAGAAACACAGGGTTAGGCGGCTACACCTTC

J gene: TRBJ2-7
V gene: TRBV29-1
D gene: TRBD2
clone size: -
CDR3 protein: CSARLAGGHYEQYF
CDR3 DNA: TGCAGCGCCAGACTAGCGGGAGGCCACTACGAGCAGTACTTC

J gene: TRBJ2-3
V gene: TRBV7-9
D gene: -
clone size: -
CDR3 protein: CASSFWSGMGGTDTQYF
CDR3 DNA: TGTGCCAGCAGCTTTTGGTCCGGGATGGGAGGAACAGATACGCAGTATTTT

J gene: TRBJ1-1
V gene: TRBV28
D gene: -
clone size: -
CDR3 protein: CASSSGGSTEAFF
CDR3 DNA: TGTGCCAGCAGTTCGGGGGGTAGTACTGAAGCTTTCTTT

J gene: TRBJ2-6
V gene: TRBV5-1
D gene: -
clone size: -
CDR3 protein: CASSPYPSGRNSGANVLTF
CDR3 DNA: TGCGCCAGCAGCCCGTACCCGTCAGGTCGAAACTCTGGGGCCAACGTCCTGACTTTC

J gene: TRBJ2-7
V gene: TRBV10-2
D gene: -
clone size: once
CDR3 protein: CASSGSGSSYEQYF
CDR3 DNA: TGCGCCAGCAGTGGTTCAGGCAGCTCCTACGAGCAGTACTTC